Listed below are T cell receptor beta chains from one sample, sequenced in a study of control samples from healthy donors and cancer patients. TCRdb's table, derived via immunoSEQ multiplex PCR, lists solely in-frame clones and lacks some. The sample lists 120,000 or so clones, more than 85% occurring once. Sequenced material: blood. Receptor source: a man aged 18 to 35 in good health. Each CDR3 is given with its conserved first and last residue. A D gene is named only where the DNA matches it firmly. Only some rows state a clone size, as once, few, many or a class for expanded clones.

>TRBD2|TRBJ2-1|TRBV6-5|once
TGTGCCAGCAGTTACGCGACTAGCGGCTCCTACAATGAGCAGTTCTTC
CASSYATSGSYNEQFF
>-|TRBJ2-7|TRBV6-2/TRBV6-3|-
TGTGCCAGCAGTTACCAGGCCTACGAGCAGTACTTC
CASSYQAYEQYF
>-|TRBJ1-3|TRBV6-5|-
TGTGCCAGCAGGACTCAACGGTTTGGGGGAAACACCATATATTTT
CASRTQRFGGNTIYF
>-|TRBJ1-1|TRBV7-2|-
TGTGCCAGCAGTCAGGCGCTGAACACTGAAGCTTTCTTT
CASSQALNTEAFF
>-|TRBJ1-4|TRBV5-1|-
TGCGCCAGCAGCACCGCACGACAGGTTCATAATGAAAAACTGTTTTTT
CASSTARQVHNEKLFF
>-|TRBJ1-6|TRBV7-8|-
TGTGCCAGCAGCTTAGGGGGCGGGGGCACACAGAATTCACCCCTCCACTTT
CASSLGGGGTQNSPLHF
>-|TRBJ1-1|TRBV6-5|-
TGTGCCAGCAGTTGGGGACAGAACACTGAAGCTTTCTTT
CASSWGQNTEAFF
>-|TRBJ2-1|TRBV19|-
TGTGCCAGTACACAGGGAGGACAGTACAACAATGAGCAGTTCTTC
CASTQGGQYNNEQFF
>-|TRBJ2-7|TRBV7-9|few
TGTGCCAGCAGCTTAGTAGTCAGCTACGAGCAGTACTTC
CASSLVVSYEQYF
>-|TRBJ2-3|TRBV28|once
TGTGCCAGCAGTGAAGCACGCCATCCCACAGATACGCAGTATTTT
CASSEARHPTDTQYF
>-|TRBJ2-3|TRBV27|-
TGTGCCAGCAGCCGACTCCCACCGCGAGGCACAGATACGCAGTATTTT
CASSRLPPRGTDTQYF
>TRBD1|TRBJ2-5|TRBV7-2|-
TGTGCCAGCAGCTTAGGGACAGGCAGGGGAGAGACCCAGTACTTC
CASSLGTGRGETQYF
>TRBD2|TRBJ2-7|TRBV29-1|-
TGCAGCGTTTCCACTAGCGGGAGGTCCGTTGGGAACGAGCAGTACTTC
CSVSTSGRSVGNEQYF
>TRBD1|TRBJ1-3|TRBV7-6|-
TGTGCCAGCAGCTTAAGACAGGGCGGAAACACCATATATTTT
CASSLRQGGNTIYF
>TRBD2|TRBJ2-7|TRBV2|-
TGTGCCAGCAAGAGCGGGGGGTCCTACGAGCAGTACTTC
CASKSGGSYEQYF
>TRBD2|TRBJ2-7|TRBV5-4|few
TGTGCCAGCAGCTCAGCGGGAGTCTACGAGCAGTACTTC
CASSSAGVYEQYF
>-|TRBJ1-1|TRBV4-1|-
TGCGCCAGCAGCCAGTATTCAGGGATGAACACTGAAGCTTTCTTT
CASSQYSGMNTEAFF
>-|TRBJ1-5|TRBV10-2|-
TGCGCCAGCAGTGGGTTCGCCGCCACAAATCAGCCCCAGCATTTT
CASSGFAATNQPQHF
>-|TRBJ2-3|TRBV5-4|-
TGTGCCAGCAGCTTGGACGGGAGTCGCGCAGATACGCAGTATTTT
CASSLDGSRADTQYF
>-|TRBJ1-4|TRBV14|-
TGTGCCAGCAGCCAAGTCCGGGGCGATAATGAAAAACTGTTTTTT
CASSQVRGDNEKLFF
>TRBD1|TRBJ2-7|TRBV10-1|-
TGCGCCAGCAGTGGGTATAAACAGGGGCGGTACGAGCAGTACTTC
CASSGYKQGRYEQYF
>-|TRBJ1-5|TRBV28|once
TGTGCGCTCGGATTAGGGGCGTTAGTTCAGCCCCAGCATTTT
CALGLGALVQPQHF
>TRBD1|TRBJ1-1|TRBV15|-
TGTGCCACCAGCAGAAAGGACAGGGCCTACGCTGAAGCTTTCTTT
CATSRKDRAYAEAFF
>-|TRBJ1-2|TRBV11-2|-
TGTGCCAGCAGCTTAGGAGCGGGGATCTACCGAGGCTACACCTTC
CASSLGAGIYRGYTF
>TRBD2|TRBJ2-1|TRBV7-8|-
TGTGCCAGCAGCCACGGGACTACTATGTTCTTC
CASSHGTTMFF
>-|TRBJ2-4|TRBV27|-
TGTGCCAGCAAGGAGCGGATAGCCAAAAACATTCAGTACTTC
CASKERIAKNIQYF
>-|TRBJ1-4|TRBV6-2/TRBV6-3|-
TGTGCCAGCAGCGTGGGGCTGACTAATGAAAAACTGTTTTTT
CASSVGLTNEKLFF
>TRBD1|TRBJ2-2|TRBV4-3|-
TGCGCCAGCAGCCACGGACAGGTCGGGGAGCTGTTTTTT
CASSHGQVGELFF